This TCR beta chain emerged from a study of control samples from healthy donors and cancer patients. Here immunoSEQ multiplex PCR was the method, and the copy in TCRdb shows in-frame clones only, minus some. The repertoire consists of roughly 120,000 clones, with around 89% occurring once and the leading ten covering 0.95% to 1.3%. V lost 4 bases, J lost 4 bases, and 15 bases stayed unmatched. The germline CDR1 and CDR2 sequences are MDHEN and SYDVKM. The CDR3 sequence is 17 residues long. Source material: PBMCs. This TCR came from a woman aged 45 to 65 with colorectal cancer. V usage is TRBV28 and J usage is TRBJ2-7; TRBD1 matches 8 bases. The CDR3: CASSSTGGLSSEYEQYF. CDR3 coding DNA: TGTGCCAGCAGTTCTACAGGGGGTCTTTCTTCCGAATACGAGCAGTACTTC.